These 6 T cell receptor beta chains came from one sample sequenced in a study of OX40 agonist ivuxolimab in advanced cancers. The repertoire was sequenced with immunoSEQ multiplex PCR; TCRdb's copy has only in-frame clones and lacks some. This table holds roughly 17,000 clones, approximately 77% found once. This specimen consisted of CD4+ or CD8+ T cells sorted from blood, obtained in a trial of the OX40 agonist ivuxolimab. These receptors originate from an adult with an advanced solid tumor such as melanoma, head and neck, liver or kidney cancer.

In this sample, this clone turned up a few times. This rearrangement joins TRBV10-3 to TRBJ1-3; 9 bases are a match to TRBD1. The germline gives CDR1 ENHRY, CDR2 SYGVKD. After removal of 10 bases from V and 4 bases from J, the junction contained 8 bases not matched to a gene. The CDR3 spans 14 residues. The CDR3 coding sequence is TGTGCCACAGAGGACAGGGGAGCGGGAAACACCATATATTTT. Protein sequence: CATEDRGAGNTIYF.

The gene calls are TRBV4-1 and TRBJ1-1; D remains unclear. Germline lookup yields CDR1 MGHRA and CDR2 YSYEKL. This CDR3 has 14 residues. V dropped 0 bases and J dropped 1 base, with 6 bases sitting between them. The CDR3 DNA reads TGCGCCAGCAGCCAAGAAGCGGGGAACACTGAAGCTTTCTTT. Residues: CASSQEAGNTEAFF.

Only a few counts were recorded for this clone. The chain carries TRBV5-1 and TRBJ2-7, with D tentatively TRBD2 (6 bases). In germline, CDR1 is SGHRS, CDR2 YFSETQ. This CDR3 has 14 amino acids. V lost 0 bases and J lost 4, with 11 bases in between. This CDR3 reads CASSLVGGEYEQYF. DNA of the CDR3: TGCGCCAGCAGCTTGGTCGGGGGTGAGTACGAGCAGTACTTC.

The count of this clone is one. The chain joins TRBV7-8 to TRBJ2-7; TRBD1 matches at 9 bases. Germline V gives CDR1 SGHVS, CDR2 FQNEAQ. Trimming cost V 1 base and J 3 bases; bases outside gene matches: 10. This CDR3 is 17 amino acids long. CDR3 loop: CASSLVGPGQGVYEQYF. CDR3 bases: TGTGCCAGCAGCTTAGTAGGACCGGGACAGGGTGTCTACGAGCAGTACTTC.

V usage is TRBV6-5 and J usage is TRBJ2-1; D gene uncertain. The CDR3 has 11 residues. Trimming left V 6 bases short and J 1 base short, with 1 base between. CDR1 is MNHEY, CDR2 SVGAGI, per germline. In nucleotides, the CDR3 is TGTGCCAGCAGATCCTACAATGAGCAGTTCTTC. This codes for CASRSYNEQFF.

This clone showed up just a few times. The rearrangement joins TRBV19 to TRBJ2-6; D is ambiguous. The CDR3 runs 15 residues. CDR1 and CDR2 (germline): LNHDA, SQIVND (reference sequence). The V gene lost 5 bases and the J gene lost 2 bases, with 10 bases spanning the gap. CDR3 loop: CASSVREAGANVLTF. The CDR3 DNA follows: TGTGCCAGTAGTGTTAGGGAAGCTGGGGCCAACGTCCTGACTTTC. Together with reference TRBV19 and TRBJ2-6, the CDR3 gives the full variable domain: DGGITQSPKYLFRKEGQNVTLSCEQNLNHDAMYWYRQDPGQGLRLIYYSQIVNDFQKGDIAEGYSVSREKKESFPLTVTSAQKNPTAFYLCASSVREAGANVLTFGAGSRLTVL.